Below, 12 T cell receptor beta chains from the same sample are listed, as sequenced in a study of shared clonotypes between healthy human individuals. TCRdb's copy holds only in-frame clones and misses some; the assay was immunoSEQ multiplex PCR. The repertoire has 2.3 million or so clones, more than 85% of them found once; the top ten carry 0.39%. The source material was naive CD4+ T cells from PBMCs. Specified subset: CD45RA+ positively selected. Every receptor here comes from a man younger than 35 in good health. Some clones in this sample may be carry-over from other donors' samples.

This chain links TRBV7-3 with TRBJ2-3, with D perhaps given as TRBD1 or TRBD2 (5 bases each). V lost 5 bases and J 2 bases, leaving 14 bases between the germline ends. The CDR3 is made up of 15 amino acids. The germline gives CDR1 SGHTA, CDR2 FQGTGA. As DNA, the CDR3 is TGTGCCAGCAGCCTCGACGGGGACCTCACAGATACGCAGTATTTT. It translates to CASSLDGDLTDTQYF.

V and J are TRBV7-8 and TRBJ2-5; 8 bases line up with TRBD1. Looked up from germline, CDR1 is SGHVS and CDR2 is FQNEAQ. The V segment lost 2 bases and the J segment 5 bases; nucleotides outside the gene matches: 7. The CDR3 totals 15 residues. The CDR3 sequence is CASSLLGQGWETQYF. As DNA, the CDR3 is TGTGCCAGCAGCTTACTTGGACAGGGATGGGAGACCCAGTACTTC.

CDR3 sequence: CASSLGVDRPSAKLFF. The CDR3 DNA reads TGTGCCAGCAGCTTGGGTGTGGACAGGCCCTCTGCAAAACTGTTTTTT. The chain recombines TRBV5-8 with TRBJ1-4; TRBD1 matches 7 bases. The V gene's germline CDR1 is SGHTS and CDR2 YDEGEE. The ends lost 0 bases at V and 10 bases at J; junction bases unmatched: 12. The CDR3 totals 16 residues.

The chain is built from TRBV6-6 and TRBJ2-3; D gene unclear. V was pared by 0 bases and J by 2 bases, with 12 bases between. The length of the CDR3 is 16 residues. In germline, CDR1 is MNHNY, CDR2 SVGAGI (reference sequence). In DNA, the CDR3 is TGTGCCAGCAGTTACTCGATGATGGAGACCACAGATACGCAGTATTTT. Translation: CASSYSMMETTDTQYF.

This clone showed up just once. J is TRBJ2-7 and V is TRBV7-8, with 8 bases that match TRBD1. The CDR3 totals 15 residues. V lost 7 bases to trimming and J lost 4 bases; unmatched junction nucleotides: 12. The germline CDR1 and CDR2 sequences are SGHVS and FQNEAQ. In DNA, the CDR3 is TGTGCCAGCAAAGCCGCCAGGGGGCGTTGGTACGAGCAGTACTTC. Translation gives CASKAARGRWYEQYF. Full variable domain (missing parts from reference TRBV7-8 and TRBJ2-7): GAGVSQSPRYKVAKRGQDVALRCDPISGHVSLFWYQQALGQGPEFLTYFQNEAQLDKSGLPSDRFFAERPEGSVSTLKIQRTQQEDSAVYLCASKAARGRWYEQYFGPGTRLTVT.

This chain joins TRBV4-3 and TRBJ2-3, with D unresolved. From germline, CDR1 is LGHNA and CDR2 YSLEER. The CDR3 loop spans 13 amino acids. With 4 bases removed from V and 6 bases from J, the gap between germline ends came to 11 bases. The CDR3 DNA reads as TGCGCCAGCAGCCCCCTACTCCCGGATACGCAGTATTTT. This sequence encodes CASSPLLPDTQYF.

V usage is TRBV7-8 and J usage is TRBJ1-1; TRBD1 is a possible D gene (5 bases). In germline, CDR1 is SGHVS, CDR2 FQNEAQ. The V and J ends lost 5 bases and 6 bases respectively, with 13 bases between them. The CDR3 contains 13 residues. The chain's CDR3 is CASSLGRDSEAFF. The CDR3 region has the DNA TGTGCCAGCAGCCTTGGTCGGGACTCTGAAGCTTTCTTT.

Regarding this clone: The same CDR3 arises from other DNA sequences in this sample as well. The chain couples TRBV28 to TRBJ2-7; D might be TRBD1 (5 bases). Trimming removed 2 bases from V and 2 bases from J, with 10 bases in between. The CDR3 runs 14 residues. Germline assignment: CDR1 MDHEN and CDR2 SYDVKM. The chain's CDR3 is CASSLRGFTYEQYF. The DNA of the CDR3 is TGTGCCAGCAGTTTAAGGGGATTCACCTACGAGCAGTACTTC.

This chain joins TRBV5-1 and TRBJ1-2; 7 bases match TRBD1. The CDR3 runs to 14 residues. Germline trimming cut 0 bases from V and 8 bases from J; bases unmatched to any gene: 7. The germline V gene encodes CDR1 SGHRS and CDR2 YFSETQ. CDR3 DNA: TGCGCCAGCAGCTTGGCCTACAGGGGAGGAGGCTACACCTTC. Amino acids: CASSLAYRGGGYTF.

V and J are TRBV28 and TRBJ1-1; 7 positions agree with TRBD1. This CDR3 is 16 amino acids long. Looked up from germline, CDR1 is MDHEN and CDR2 is SYDVKM. J gave up 3 bases and V 7 bases, and 14 bases lay outside the gene matches. The CDR3 nucleotides are TGTGCCAGCACCGCCCCTTGGGGCAGGGGGGACACTGAAGCTTTCTTT. Translation: CASTAPWGRGDTEAFF.

A remark on this clone: The same CDR3 is also encoded by other DNA sequences in this sample. The chain uses TRBV6-5 and TRBJ2-7; 7 nucleotides line up with TRBD1. The CDR3 contains 13 residues. The V gene's germline CDR1 is MNHEY and CDR2 SVGAGI. The V segment lost 5 bases and the J segment 2 bases; nucleotides outside the gene matches: 3. The CDR3 protein is CASSRQGPYEQYF. CDR3 nucleotide sequence: TGTGCCAGCAGTCGACAGGGCCCCTACGAGCAGTACTTC.

On this clone: Within the sample, other DNA sequences also encode this same CDR3. The CDR3 nucleotides read TGTGCCAGCAGTTACTCGAAGCTGGGGGAGCTGTTTTTT. This translates into CASSYSKLGELFF. V is TRBV6-5 and J is TRBJ2-2; D call uncertain. Germline V gene sequence: CDR1 MNHEY, CDR2 SVGAGI. There are 13 residues in the CDR3. The V end lost 0 bases, the J end lost 8 bases, and 7 bases lay between the germline ends.